This is a list of T cell receptor beta chains from one sample in a study of blood T cell repertoires in COVID-19. Clones were read by immunoSEQ multiplex PCR, and TCRdb kept only the in-frame ones, dropping some. The sample carries about 320,000 clones, around 85% recorded once. Sequences were obtained from PBMCs or T cells enriched from blood (not recorded which). All receptors derive from a woman aged 25 to 45 who had been exposed to COVID-19. Both conserved end residues are part of each CDR3. The D gene is left open where the match is weak. Clone size is not always given. Where it is, it says once, few, many or a class for expanded clones.

d_call j_call v_call clone_size cdr3_length cdr3_nt cdr3_aa
TRBD1 TRBJ1-5 TRBV19 NA 15 TGTGCCAGTAGTAGGAGGACAGGGGGTAATCAGCCCCAGCATTTT CASSRRTGGNQPQHF
TRBD2 TRBJ2-1 TRBV11-2 once 15 TGTGCCAGCAGCTTAACGGCGGGGGGCGTTAATGAGCAGTTCTTC CASSLTAGGVNEQFF
TRBD1 TRBJ1-5 TRBV5-1 NA 15 TGCGCCAGCAGCTCGGGGGGACAGGTGGGACAGCCCCAGCATTTT CASSSGGQVGQPQHF
NA TRBJ1-3 TRBV30 few 12 TGTGCCTGGCAGGGGTCTGGAAACACCATATATTTT CAWQGSGNTIYF
NA TRBJ1-4 TRBV18 NA 15 TGTGCCAGCTCACCCGGGGGAGCAACTAATGAAAAACTGTTTTTT CASSPGGATNEKLFF
TRBD2 TRBJ2-3 TRBV7-9 NA 15 TGTGCCAGCAGCCGGACTAGCGGGGGGGCAGATACGCAGTATTTT CASSRTSGGADTQYF
NA TRBJ1-5 TRBV5-1 NA 15 TGCGCCAGCAGCCAAAAAGGGGGGGAGGATCAGCCCCAGCATTTT CASSQKGGEDQPQHF
NA TRBJ1-6 TRBV30 NA 16 TGTGCCTGGAGTGTACTAGGAAGCTCCTATAATTCACCCCTCCACTTT CAWSVLGSSYNSPLHF
NA TRBJ1-3 TRBV18 NA 14 TGTGCCAGCTCATCCCAGGGGTTTGGAAACACCATATATTTT CASSSQGFGNTIYF
NA TRBJ2-7 TRBV2 NA 13 TGTGCCAGCAGAGCTGGGACTGCCTACGAGCAGTACTTC CASRAGTAYEQYF
TRBD1 TRBJ1-2 TRBV25-1 NA 13 TGTGCCAGCAGTGGGGGACAGGCGGGTGGCTACACCTTC CASSGGQAGGYTF
NA TRBJ1-2 TRBV6-1 NA 16 TGTGCCAGCAGTGAAGCGGCAGGGTCAACAAGGTATGGCTACACCTTC CASSEAAGSTRYGYTF
NA TRBJ1-2 TRBV28 NA 14 TGTGCCAGCAGTTCCTCCTGGAGGTTCTATGGCTACACCTTC CASSSSWRFYGYTF
NA TRBJ1-2 TRBV28 NA 14 TGTGCCAGCAGTTCAGGGTTGGGGCCCTATGGCTACACCTTC CASSSGLGPYGYTF
NA TRBJ1-3 TRBV19 NA 14 TGTGCCAGTATTCGGTCGGGGTCTGGAAACACCATATATTTT CASIRSGSGNTIYF
TRBD1 TRBJ1-6 TRBV28 NA 15 TGTGCCAGCAGTTTCTGGGGACAGAATAATTCACCCCTCCACTTT CASSFWGQNNSPLHF
TRBD2 TRBJ2-7 TRBV9 NA 14 TGTGCCAGCAGTCCAACTAGCGGGGATTACGAGCAGTACTTC CASSPTSGDYEQYF
NA TRBJ1-3 TRBV5-1 NA 17 TGCGCCAGCAGCTGGTCCGGGATTGGGAGCTCTGGAAACACCATATATTTT CASSWSGIGSSGNTIYF
TRBD2 TRBJ2-5 TRBV7-9 NA 16 TGTGCCAGCAGCTTAATGGGTAGCGGGGCTCGGGAGACCCAGTACTTC CASSLMGSGARETQYF
TRBD1 TRBJ1-3 TRBV19 once 14 TGTGCCAGTAGTGGGACAGGCGCTGGAAACACCATATATTTT CASSGTGAGNTIYF
TRBD1 TRBJ2-7 TRBV2 once 16 TGTGCCAGCAGTGACTGGACAGGGGCGTCCGCCTACGAGCAGTACTTC CASSDWTGASAYEQYF
TRBD2 TRBJ2-1 TRBV18 NA 17 TGTGCCAGCTCACCACCGATAGGCGGGAGGCCATTCAATGAGCAGTTCTTC CASSPPIGGRPFNEQFF
TRBD1 TRBJ2-2 TRBV6-1 NA 16 TGTGCCAGCAGTCAAGAGGGACAGGGGAGCCCCGGGGAGCTGTTTTTT CASSQEGQGSPGELFF
TRBD2 TRBJ2-7 TRBV6-5 NA 15 TGTGCCAGCAGTAGCGGGACTTTTGAGACCTACGAGCAGTACTTC CASSSGTFETYEQYF
TRBD1 TRBJ2-3 TRBV5-6 NA 14 TGTGCCAGCAGCCCCGGACAGGGGCGAGATACGCAGTATTTT CASSPGQGRDTQYF
TRBD2 TRBJ2-7 TRBV3-1/TRBV3-2 NA 19 TGTGCCAGCAGCCAACTTTCTCGACTAGCGGGAGGCCCCGACTACGAGCAGTACTTC CASSQLSRLAGGPDYEQYF
NA TRBJ2-1 TRBV9 NA 12 TGTGCCAGCAGCGTCAGAAGCGATGAGCAGTTCTTC CASSVRSDEQFF
TRBD2 TRBJ2-7 TRBV5-8 NA 15 TGTGCCAGCAGCCCCGGGACTAGCGGGAGGAGGCAGCAGTACTTC CASSPGTSGRRQQYF
NA TRBJ2-5 TRBV5-1 once 14 TGCGCCAGCAGCTTGTCTGTTCCCCAAGAGACCCAGTACTTC CASSLSVPQETQYF
TRBD1 TRBJ1-4 TRBV11-2 NA 14 TGTGCCAGCAGCGCGGACAGGGGACGTGAAAAACTGTTTTTT CASSADRGREKLFF
NA TRBJ2-3 TRBV5-4 NA 15 TGTGCCAGCAGCTTGCGTCCGGTTAGCACAGATACGCAGTATTTT CASSLRPVSTDTQYF
NA TRBJ1-2 TRBV30 NA 13 TGTGCCTCACAAGCTGCCGACCTAGCCAAGTACACCTTC CASQAADLAKYTF
NA TRBJ1-1 TRBV4-3 NA 15 TGCGCCAGCAGCCAAGACTGGGGGCTGAACACTGAAGCTTTCTTT CASSQDWGLNTEAFF
NA TRBJ1-5 TRBV19 NA 15 TGTGCCAGTAGTATGACACGTGATAGCAATCAGCCCCAGCATTTT CASSMTRDSNQPQHF
NA TRBJ1-2 TRBV4-1 NA 15 TGCGCCAGCAGCCCCCAGGAGGCCAAACCCTATGGCTACACCTTC CASSPQEAKPYGYTF
TRBD2 TRBJ2-1 TRBV9 NA 17 TGTGCCAGCAGCCCAGGAAGCGGGGGGGCCTCCTACAATGAGCAGTTCTTC CASSPGSGGASYNEQFF
NA TRBJ2-3 TRBV28 NA 15 TGTGCCAGCAGTTTAGCGGGACCTAGCACAGATACGCAGTATTTT CASSLAGPSTDTQYF
TRBD1 TRBJ2-5 TRBV6-5 NA 15 TGTGCCAGCAGTTACCCCCTGGACAGGGGGGAGACCCAGTACTTC CASSYPLDRGETQYF
NA TRBJ1-5 TRBV19 NA 15 TGTGCCAGTAGTATAGATCTATATAGCAATCAGCCCCAGCATTTT CASSIDLYSNQPQHF
NA TRBJ1-5 TRBV29-1 NA 13 TGCAGCGTTGGACGGGAGGGCAATCAGCCCCAGCATTTT CSVGREGNQPQHF
TRBD1 TRBJ2-5 TRBV27 NA 15 TGTGCCAGCAGCCTTATACACAGGGGCCTAGAGACCCAGTACTTC CASSLIHRGLETQYF
NA TRBJ2-3 TRBV19 NA 16 TGTGCCAGTAGTCCAGGACAGCCCTACAATATGGGTACGCAGTATTTT CASSPGQPYNMGTQYF
NA TRBJ1-4 TRBV5-1 NA 14 TGCGCCAGCAGCCTGACAATCGGGGGTGAAAAACTGTTTTTT CASSLTIGGEKLFF
NA TRBJ1-1 TRBV12-3/TRBV12-4 once 12 TGTGCCAGCAGTTTACTGGTGCGTGAAGCTTTCTTT CASSLLVREAFF
TRBD2 TRBJ2-3 TRBV5-4 NA 15 TGTGCCAGCAGTCCTAGCGGGGGTAGCACAGATACGCAGTATTTT CASSPSGGSTDTQYF
NA TRBJ2-1 TRBV5-1 NA 16 TGCGCCAGCATGGACACGTTATCTGGTGGGTACAATGAGCAGTTCTTC CASMDTLSGGYNEQFF
TRBD1 TRBJ2-7 TRBV27 NA 14 TGTGCCAGCAGTTTAGGGCAGGGGGCGGGGGAGCAGTACTTC CASSLGQGAGEQYF
TRBD1 TRBJ1-6 TRBV5-1 NA 15 TGCGCCAGCAGCTTGGCGGGACAGGGGAGATCACCCCTCCACTTT CASSLAGQGRSPLHF